A single sample gave rise to the 17 T cell receptor beta chains below, sequenced in a study of blood T cell repertoires in COVID-19. Assay: immunoSEQ multiplex PCR; the TCRdb copy retains only in-frame clones and omits some. Of about 220,000 clones listed, about 88% are singletons. Sequencing used PBMCs or T cells enriched from blood (not recorded which). Receptor source: a woman in her twenties or thirties who had recovered from COVID-19.

The genes are TRBV6-5 and TRBJ1-2; D possibly corresponds to TRBD1 (6 bases). The CDR3 extends over 13 amino acids. Germline values: CDR1 MNHEY, CDR2 SVGAGI. Trimming stripped 6 bases from V and 5 bases from J, with 13 bases between. This CDR3 is CASRQGQRYGYTF. In DNA, the CDR3 is TGTGCCAGCAGGCAAGGACAGAGATATGGCTACACCTTC.

The chain carries TRBV29-1 and TRBJ1-1; the D gene is possibly TRBD1 (6 bases). CDR3 length equals 13 residues. CDR1 is SQVTM and CDR2 is ANQGSEA in the germline V gene. Between the trimmed V and J ends, which lost 7 bases and 3 bases, there was a span of 15 bases. The CDR3 region is CSGTQGSDTEAFF. For the CDR3, the DNA is TGCAGCGGCACACAGGGCAGCGACACTGAAGCTTTCTTT.

The rearrangement joins TRBV7-6 to TRBJ2-5; 8 bases align to TRBD2. The CDR3 extends over 14 amino acids. After removal of 7 bases from V and 3 bases from J, the junction contained 7 bases not matched to a gene. Looked up from germline, CDR1 is SGHVS and CDR2 is FNYEAQ. CDR3 residues: CASTIFSGEETQYF. CDR3 nucleotides: TGTGCCAGCACTATCTTTAGCGGGGAAGAGACCCAGTACTTC.

The CDR3 protein is CASRNNRGEQYF. The CDR3 coding sequence is TGTGCCAGCAGGAATAACAGGGGCGAGCAGTACTTC. The V gene is TRBV28, the J gene TRBJ2-7; 7 bases are shared with TRBD1. CDR1 MDHEN and CDR2 SYDVKM come from the germline V gene. The CDR3 sequence is 12 residues long. V lost 6 bases and J lost 6; bases outside the gene matches: 5.

V gene TRBV5-6 combines with J gene TRBJ1-1; 9 nucleotides align to TRBD1. CDR1 is SGHDT, CDR2 YYEEEE, per germline. CDR3 length: 15 amino acids. After removal of 6 bases from V and 7 bases from J, the junction contained 13 bases not matched to a gene. Here the CDR3 DNA reads TGTGCCAGCAACCGGGACAGGGAAAAATTGGGTGAAGCTTTCTTT. Amino acids: CASNRDREKLGEAFF.

The chain employs TRBV5-1 and TRBJ2-1; perhaps TRBD2 as D (7 bases). The CDR3 is 16 amino acids. Germline assignment: CDR1 SGHRS and CDR2 YFSETQ. Between the trimmed V and J ends, which lost 4 bases and 0 bases, there was a span of 14 bases. The CDR3 nucleotides read TGCGCCAGCAGCCTCCTCGGGGGGCACTCCTACAATGAGCAGTTCTTC. This sequence encodes CASSLLGGHSYNEQFF.

The rearrangement uses TRBV29-1 and TRBJ2-2; possibly TRBD1 for D (5 bases). The germline gives CDR1 SQVTM, CDR2 ANQGSEA. Trimming pared 6 bases from V and 0 bases from J, leaving 11 bases between. This CDR3 has 14 residues. CDR3 in amino acids: CSVPDTSNTGELFF. The CDR3 nucleotides read TGCAGCGTCCCGGACACTTCGAACACCGGGGAGCTGTTTTTT.

CDR3 residues: CASSSVGQPNQPQHF. The CDR3 DNA reads as TGTGCCAGCAGCTCAGTGGGACAGCCCAATCAGCCCCAGCATTTT. The chain recombines TRBV7-2 with TRBJ1-5; 7 nucleotides align to TRBD1. V shed 4 bases, J shed 3 bases, and the junction held 6 bases outside the gene matches. The CDR3 length is 15 residues. Germline V lookup: CDR1 SGHTA, CDR2 FQGNSA.

The V call is TRBV2, the J call TRBJ1-3; maybe TRBD1 (5 bases). V was trimmed by 9 bases and J by 0 bases, leaving 12 bases between them. Germline values: CDR1 SNHLY, CDR2 FYNNEI. The CDR3 runs 14 residues. The CDR3 reads CASGAIHSGNTIYF. As DNA, the CDR3 is TGTGCCAGTGGGGCCATCCACTCTGGAAACACCATATATTTT.

In DNA form, the CDR3 reads TGTGCCAGCTCACCATCCTTCGGCGAGCAGTACTTC. Protein product: CASSPSFGEQYF. The genes are TRBV18 and TRBJ2-7; D uncertain. The CDR3 is 12 amino acids. Germline values: CDR1 KGHSH, CDR2 LQKENI. Trimming removed 2 bases from V and 6 bases from J, with 8 bases in between.

The J gene is TRBJ2-2, the V gene TRBV5-5; D gene ambiguous. V was trimmed by 0 bases and J by 0 bases, leaving 9 bases between them. The CDR3 length is 16 residues. CDR1 is SGHKS and CDR2 is YYEKEE in the germline V gene (reference sequence). CDR3 bases: TGTGCCAGCAGCTTGGCACAGATAGCGAACACCGGGGAGCTGTTTTTT. Protein product: CASSLAQIANTGELFF.

This clone has a handful of counts. The CDR3 DNA sequence: TGTGCCAGCAGCTTACGGGGTAGCCTGAACACTGAAGCTTTCTTT. It is translated as CASSLRGSLNTEAFF. The chain combines TRBV5-8 with TRBJ1-1; D is unclear. V lost 2 bases and J lost 0, with 11 bases in between. In germline, CDR1 is SGHTS, CDR2 YDEGEE. The CDR3 loop spans 15 amino acids.

J is TRBJ1-3 and V is TRBV11-2; the match to TRBD1 covers 8 bases. CDR1 and CDR2 (germline): SGHAT, FQNNGV. V lost 4 bases to trimming and J lost 3 bases; unmatched junction nucleotides: 11. This CDR3 has 17 residues. The CDR3 spells CASSSQTTGDFGNTIYF. CDR3 coding DNA: TGTGCCAGCAGCTCCCAGACGACAGGGGACTTTGGAAACACCATATATTTT.

The gene calls are TRBV2 and TRBJ1-2; 7 nucleotides agree with TRBD1. V lost 5 bases and J lost 4; bases outside the gene matches: 7. CDR1 is SNHLY, CDR2 FYNNEI, per germline. The CDR3 sequence is 14 residues long. The CDR3 here is CASSPWGQLYGYTF. The CDR3 coding sequence is TGTGCCAGCAGTCCTTGGGGACAGCTCTATGGCTACACCTTC.

DNA for the CDR3: TGTGCCAGCAGCCGGAACACCGGGGAGCTGTTTTTT. Its translation: CASSRNTGELFF. This chain connects TRBV5-4 to TRBJ2-2; no definite D call. CDR1 SGHNT and CDR2 YYREEE come from the germline V gene (reference sequence). This CDR3 is built from 12 residues. The ends were cut back, 4 bases at V and 1 base at J, with 2 bases in the middle.

J is TRBJ2-7 and V is TRBV5-1, with 10 bases identical to TRBD2. CDR1 is SGHRS, CDR2 YFSETQ, per germline. CDR3 size: 16 residues. V shed 0 bases, J shed 0 bases, and the junction held 3 bases outside the gene matches. The CDR3 loop reads CASSLDLAGVSYEQYF. The CDR3 nucleotides read TGCGCCAGCAGCTTGGATCTAGCGGGGGTCTCCTACGAGCAGTACTTC.

The chain carries TRBV19 and TRBJ2-7; TRBD2 is a possible D gene (6 bases). V lost 6 bases and J 2 bases, leaving 14 bases between the germline ends. Germline CDR1 and CDR2: LNHDA and SQIVND (reference sequence). This CDR3 comprises 14 residues. The DNA of the CDR3 is TGTGCCAGTAGCCCGGCTCTAGCGACCTACGAGCAGTACTTC. This gives the protein CASSPALATYEQYF.